These T cell receptor beta chains were read from a single sample in a study of OX40 agonist ivuxolimab in advanced cancers. Clones were read by immunoSEQ multiplex PCR, and TCRdb kept only the in-frame ones, dropping some. The repertoire holds under 65,000 clones, with about 81% as singletons. The sample consisted of CD4+ or CD8+ T cells sorted from blood, taken in a trial of the OX40 agonist ivuxolimab. The receptor set was obtained from an adult with an advanced solid tumor such as melanoma, head and neck, liver or kidney cancer. CDR3s include the opening cysteine and the closing phenylalanine or tryptophan. Fields, in order: J gene, D gene, V gene, clone size, CDR3 DNA, CDR3 protein. D genes are given only for firm matches. Not every row has a clone size; where given, it reads once, few, many or a size class.

TRBJ2-7	TRBD1	TRBV6-6	.	TGTGCCAGCAGTTACACAGGGGGGTCCTACGAGCAGTACTTC	CASSYTGGSYEQYF
TRBJ1-1	.	TRBV6-6	.	TGTGCCAGCAGTGTCCAGGGGATCCGGAACACTGAAGCTTTCTTT	CASSVQGIRNTEAFF
TRBJ2-3	.	TRBV6-5	.	TGTGCCAGCAGGAAGCAAGGTGGTACGCAGTATTTT	CASRKQGGTQYF
TRBJ2-2	.	TRBV2	once	TGTGCCAGCAGTCTCAGGGGGAACACCGGGGAGCTGTTTTTT	CASSLRGNTGELFF
TRBJ2-7	TRBD1	TRBV5-1	.	TGCGCCAGCAGCTTTCCAGGGGGCTCCTACGAGCAGTACTTC	CASSFPGGSYEQYF
TRBJ2-5	.	TRBV19	.	TGTGCCAGTAGTATCCAGGGTTGGGAGACCCAGTACTTC	CASSIQGWETQYF
TRBJ2-2	TRBD1	TRBV5-8	.	TGTGCCAGCAGCTCCGGGACAGGGTCCCCTCACACCGGGGAGCTGTTTTTT	CASSSGTGSPHTGELFF
TRBJ2-6	.	TRBV28	.	TGTGCCAGCAGCAAAACAGGGACTGGGGCCAACGTCCTGACTTTC	CASSKTGTGANVLTF
TRBJ2-3	TRBD2	TRBV2	.	TGTGCCAGCAGTGAAGCGAGAGAAGCGGGGGGGTCGGATACGCAGTATTTT	CASSEAREAGGSDTQYF
TRBJ1-2	.	TRBV5-6	.	TGTGCCAGCATCCCCCGATTGACAGCGACCTATGGCTACACCTTC	CASIPRLTATYGYTF
TRBJ2-1	TRBD2	TRBV7-3	.	TGTGCCAGCAGCGCCTCTAGCGGGAGCTTTACTGAGCAGTTCTTC	CASSASSGSFTEQFF
TRBJ2-7	.	TRBV9	few	TGTGCCAGCAGCGTAGGTGGCAGGGGATCCTACGAGCAGTACTTC	CASSVGGRGSYEQYF
TRBJ1-6	.	TRBV5-4	.	TGTGCCAGCACCTCAGGGGCGCAGGGAGGTAATTCACCCCTCCACTTT	CASTSGAQGGNSPLHF
TRBJ2-7	.	TRBV18	.	TGTGCCAGCTCACCTAGCAGAAGTAATTCCTACGAGCAGTACTTC	CASSPSRSNSYEQYF
TRBJ1-2	.	TRBV30	.	TGTGCCTGGAGAACCAGACAGATCTTTAACTATGGCTACACCTTC	CAWRTRQIFNYGYTF
TRBJ1-5	.	TRBV27	.	TGTGCCAGCCGCAGGGCAGGACGAAATCAGCCCCAGCATTTT	CASRRAGRNQPQHF
TRBJ2-7	.	TRBV28	.	TGTGCCAGCTATACCTCGGTCTACGAGCAGTACTTC	CASYTSVYEQYF
TRBJ1-3	.	TRBV4-2	.	TGTGCCAGCAGCCAAGATAACGGGGCCGGCGGTGGAAACACCATATATTTT	CASSQDNGAGGGNTIYF
TRBJ1-2	.	TRBV28	.	TGTGCCAGCAGTCAAGGTGGCTACACCTTC	CASSQGGYTF
TRBJ2-1	TRBD2	TRBV9	once	TGTGCCAGCAGCGCGACTAGCGGGGGCTCCTACAATGAGCAGTTCTTC	CASSATSGGSYNEQFF
TRBJ1-5	.	TRBV21-1	few	TGTGCCAGCAGCAAAAACACCGGACAGGATCAGCCCCAGCATTTT	CASSKNTGQDQPQHF
TRBJ2-1	TRBD2	TRBV9	once	TGTGCCAGCAGCGGAAGCGGGAGCTCCTACAATGAGCAGTTCTTC	CASSGSGSSYNEQFF
TRBJ2-1	TRBD2	TRBV14	.	TGTGCCAGCAGCTACCGACTAGCGGGGCACAATGAGCAGTTCTTC	CASSYRLAGHNEQFF
TRBJ2-7	TRBD1	TRBV19	.	TGTGCCAGTAGTCACCGGGACAGGGGTGCCGAGCAGTACTTC	CASSHRDRGAEQYF
TRBJ2-1	.	TRBV28	.	TGTGCCAGCCGTCCCCCCCCAGGCGTACAGGGCGTCTACAATGAGCAGTTCTTC	CASRPPPGVQGVYNEQFF
TRBJ2-1	TRBD2	TRBV6-5	.	TGTGCCAGCAGAGGGACTAGCGGGAACAATGAGCAGTTCTTC	CASRGTSGNNEQFF
TRBJ2-7	.	TRBV5-4	.	TGTGCCAGCAGCTTATACTTAGCCGAGCAGTACTTC	CASSLYLAEQYF
TRBJ2-1	TRBD2	TRBV19	.	TGTGCCAGTAGTATGGGGACTAGCGGGGGAGCCTACAATGAGCAGTTCTTC	CASSMGTSGGAYNEQFF
TRBJ2-7	TRBD2	TRBV6-1	once	TGTGCCAGCAGCGGGACTAGCGGGAGAGAACAGTACTTC	CASSGTSGREQYF
TRBJ2-3	TRBD2	TRBV30	.	TGTGCCTCGGTCCGGGAGGGCCTGGGTACGCAGTATTTT	CASVREGLGTQYF
TRBJ2-1	.	TRBV7-2	.	TGTGCCAGCAGCCCCGGGGGAGTGAACTACAATGAGCAGTTCTTC	CASSPGGVNYNEQFF
TRBJ1-4	TRBD1	TRBV6-1	.	TGTGCCAGCACCTCAGGGGGGGCTAATGAAAAACTGTTTTTT	CASTSGGANEKLFF
TRBJ2-1	.	TRBV27	.	TGTGCCAGCAGCAGACTAGTGACGAGCTCCTACAATGAGCAGTTCTTC	CASSRLVTSSYNEQFF
TRBJ1-1	.	TRBV18	once	TGTGCCAGCTCACAACTAACAGGAATAAGGGGCACTGAAGCTTTCTTT	CASSQLTGIRGTEAFF
TRBJ2-7	.	TRBV29-1	.	TGCAGCGTTGCTGTAAGCCTCTACGAGCAGTACTTC	CSVAVSLYEQYF
TRBJ1-5	.	TRBV18	.	TGTGCCAGCTCACCTGGACAGAACAATCAGCCCCAGCATTTT	CASSPGQNNQPQHF
TRBJ2-7	.	TRBV10-3	few	TGTGCCAACGCTGCAACAGCTTCCTACGAGCAGTACTTC	CANAATASYEQYF
TRBJ2-2	.	TRBV11-3	.	TGTGCCAGCAGCTCCGGTCAAGACATCACCGGGGAGCTGTTTTTT	CASSSGQDITGELFF
TRBJ2-7	.	TRBV30	.	TGTGCCTGGAGTGTACCCCCTTTGCGGGGCGCCTACGAGCAGTACTTC	CAWSVPPLRGAYEQYF
TRBJ2-2	.	TRBV14	.	TGTGCCAGCAGCCAGCAGCAGTACACCGGGGAGCTGTTTTTT	CASSQQQYTGELFF
TRBJ2-5	.	TRBV19	.	TGTGCCAGTGGAGGGGCCCAAGAGACCCAGTACTTC	CASGGAQETQYF
TRBJ2-7	.	TRBV6-5	.	TGTGCCAGCAGTACAACAGGTTCGAGGGCTTACGAGCAGTACTTC	CASSTTGSRAYEQYF
TRBJ1-2	.	TRBV5-6	.	TGTGCCAGCAGCCCCGCATCTTCTAACTATGGCTACACCTTC	CASSPASSNYGYTF
TRBJ2-1	.	TRBV15	.	TGTGCCACCAGCGTCCGGGTACGGATGTTCTTC	CATSVRVRMFF
TRBJ2-3	.	TRBV9	.	TGTGCCAGCAGCGCCGCCCCAGGGCGGGACCTCACAGATACGCAGTATTTT	CASSAAPGRDLTDTQYF
TRBJ1-2	.	TRBV25-1	.	TGTGCCAGCAGCCGCCGGGGAGACAAGAACTATGGCTACACCTTC	CASSRRGDKNYGYTF
TRBJ2-7	.	TRBV7-3	.	TGTGCCAGCAGCTTAGTTGGGGCAGCCTCCTACGAGCAGTACTTC	CASSLVGAASYEQYF
TRBJ1-5	TRBD1	TRBV19	few	TGTGCCAGTGGCTCGGGACAGCGCAATCAGCCCCAGCATTTT	CASGSGQRNQPQHF
TRBJ2-7	.	TRBV18	.	TGTGCCAGCTCCCTCTGGGCGGGCTACGAGCAGTACTTC	CASSLWAGYEQYF
TRBJ2-7	.	TRBV5-1	.	TGCGCCAGCAGCTTGGAGGGCAGGGGAGGTGACGAGCAGTACTTC	CASSLEGRGGDEQYF